This TCR beta chain derives from a study of response to subunit inactivated influenza vaccine. This clonotype was detected only a few times. Antigen unknown. Broader study findings: Researchers suggested that each seasonal influenza vaccination recruits few new T cells.

One entry per CDR3 protein results from TCRdb running MiXCR on the RT-PCR reads. This repertoire shows approximately 230,000 distinct CDR3 sequences, about 12% found once; its top ten account for approximately 8.3%. Germline V CDR1 and CDR2: MNHEY, SMNVEV (reference sequence). The CDR3 loop spans 12 amino acids. V was cut by 10 bases and J by 6 bases, with 12 bases left in between. The sequence came from a man in his fifties or sixties who received an inactivated influenza vaccine. The V gene is TRBV27, the J gene TRBJ2-2; D perhaps matches TRBD1 (6 bases). Sequenced here: non-naive T cells sorted from PBMCs, sampled 14 to 15 days before vaccination. DNA for the CDR3: TGTGCCACGCGGACAGTAGCCGGGGAGCTGTTTTTT. Its translation: CATRTVAGELFF.